This TCR beta chain comes out of a study of PD-L1 blockade in urothelial cancer. Study overall: T cell content in blood samples showed a median of approximately 140,000.

Time point denoted: peripheral blood 6 weeks after treatment start. Sample numbers ranged from 1 to 8 per patient, encompassing pretreatment and on-treatment collections. The CDR3 totals 13 residues. V lost 0 bases, J lost 13 bases, and 6 bases stayed unmatched. Germline CDR1 reads SGHRS; CDR2 reads YFSETQ. Each PCR received spiked synthetic TCR analog templates. The protocol was immunoSEQ multiplex PCR, while the TCRdb copy is restricted to in-frame clones and leaves out a portion. The sample carries 46,000 or so clones, roughly 86% recorded once. J is TRBJ1-2 and V is TRBV5-1; 10 positions match TRBD1. This receptor was identified in a man between 60 and 75 years old with urothelial cancer. Sequencing was performed on PBMCs, taken around atezolizumab (anti-PD-L1) treatment. The CDR3 protein is CASSLEGQGPSTF. The CDR3 nucleotides are TGCGCCAGCAGCTTGGAGGGACAGGGGCCCTCCACCTTC.